This TCR beta chain was identified during a study of somatic mutations in cytotoxic T cells in rheumatoid arthritis. The method was immunoSEQ multiplex PCR; TCRdb's version includes in-frame clones alone and lacks a portion of them. The sample lists 15,000 to 20,000 clones; over 60% were seen once. The CDR3 sequence is 16 residues long. The V gene end was trimmed by 2 bases and the J gene end by 8 bases; junction bases not matched to a gene: 12. CDR1 is MNHEY, CDR2 SVGAGI, per germline. The chain couples TRBV6-5 to TRBJ1-2; 9 bases agree with TRBD1. The sequenced sample was CD8+ T cells sorted from blood. This TCR derives from an adult with rheumatoid arthritis. The CDR3 here is CASSYDVGQGIYGYTF. CDR3 nucleotide sequence: TGTGCCAGCAGTTACGATGTGGGACAGGGAATATACGGCTACACCTTC.